The clone carrying this TCR beta chain was counted once. Its target is not known. The CDR3 runs to 13 residues. Germline CDR1 reads SGHDN; CDR2 reads FVKESK. The V and J ends lost 4 bases and 10 bases respectively, with 15 bases between them. These data originate in a study of shared clonotypes between healthy human individuals. About the research overall: Each donor's CD4 naive and CD4 memory cells filled three plates apiece, CD8 naive two, and CD8 memory one. Overall study findings and caveats: A handful of donors shared about 4.5% of their naive CD4 clonotypes.

Only in-frame clones appear in the TCRdb table, and some are missing; sequencing was by immunoSEQ multiplex PCR. The table lists some 2,000,000 clones, about 95% of them singletons. The sequence derives from a man aged 18 to 29 in good health. Sequencing was performed on naive CD4+ T cells sorted from blood. Sample subset: CD45RA+ positively selected. The chain uses TRBV14 and TRBJ2-3; D not resolved. The CDR3 loop is CASSPPPSAAQYF. CDR3 DNA sequence: TGTGCCAGCAGCCCTCCCCCTTCGGCGGCGCAGTATTTT.